The 15 T cell receptor beta chains below come from one sample, sequenced in a study of T-cell memory formation after mild COVID-19. TCRdb itself ran the 5' RACE reads through MiXCR, one entry per CDR3 protein. The table records about 350,000 distinct CDR3 sequences, roughly 13% of them present only once. The sample taken for sequencing was PBMCs or a T cell subset sorted from them (not recorded which). The origin of the receptors is a man aged 18 to 30 who had mild COVID-19 (a few samples of this study predate the infection). Cell type and time point are not known.

This chain connects TRBV27 to TRBJ1-2; the D is unclear. There are 15 residues in the CDR3. Germline assignment: CDR1 MNHEY and CDR2 SMNVEV (reference sequence). V gave up 6 bases and J gave up 9 bases, with 23 bases separating them. Here the CDR3 DNA reads TGTGCCAGCAGCCCCGGGTGGGGTTTTGGGGTGAGCTACACCTTC. Its protein product is CASSPGWGFGVSYTF.

This clonotype showed up just a few times. The CDR3 coding sequence is TGTGCCAGCAGTTCCGACAGGGGGCTGGACTACGAGCAGTACTTC. Protein: CASSSDRGLDYEQYF. The V gene is TRBV6-6, the J gene TRBJ2-7; 10 nucleotides line up with TRBD1. V gave up 4 bases and J gave up 3 bases; unmatched junction bases: 6. CDR1 is MNHNY and CDR2 is SVGAGI in the germline V gene (reference sequence). The CDR3 covers 15 residues.

The sample holds a few counts of this clonotype. This chain connects TRBV7-9 to TRBJ1-3, with 7 nucleotides matching TRBD1. The J segment lost 4 bases and the V segment lost 5 bases, leaving 2 bases of the junction unmatched. The CDR3 runs to 13 residues. CDR1 is SEHNR, CDR2 FQNEAQ, per germline (reference sequence). CDR3 coding DNA: TGTGCCAGCAGCACAGGGGAAGGAAACACCATATATTTT. This codes for CASSTGEGNTIYF.

J is TRBJ1-4 and V is TRBV5-4, with D tentatively TRBD1 (5 bases). Germline V lookup: CDR1 SGHNT, CDR2 YYREEE (reference sequence). V lost 0 bases and J lost 8, with 14 bases in between. The CDR3 is 15 residues long. The CDR3, as DNA: TGTGCCAGCAGCTTGGGGGGACCCATGGGCGAAAAACTGTTTTTT. This encodes CASSLGGPMGEKLFF.

The rearrangement joins TRBV12-3 or TRBV12-4 to TRBJ1-1; TRBD1 is a possible D gene (5 bases). V shed 4 bases and J shed 3 bases, with 15 bases lying between them. The CDR3 sequence is 15 residues long. The CDR3 DNA reads TGTGCCAGCAGTTGGATAACTGGGGGGGACACTGAAGCTTTCTTT. Amino acids: CASSWITGGDTEAFF.

This clonotype was observed a few times. The gene calls are TRBV2 and TRBJ2-1; 8 bases map to TRBD1. V gave up 6 bases and J gave up 8 bases; unmatched junction bases: 9. The CDR3 extends over 14 amino acids. Germline V gene data show CDR1 as SNHLY and CDR2 as FYNNEI. CDR3 coding DNA: TGTGCCAGCAGAGTTCAGGGGGCTAGCGATGAGCAGTTCTTC. Amino acids: CASRVQGASDEQFF.

The chain links TRBV4-2 to TRBJ2-3; no reliable D call. The CDR3 length is 14 residues. With 0 bases removed from V and 4 bases from J, the gap between germline ends came to 8 bases. The germline V gene encodes CDR1 LGHNA and CDR2 YNFKEQ. Here the CDR3 reads CASSQDPTPDTQYF. The CDR3 DNA sequence: TGTGCCAGCAGCCAAGACCCGACTCCAGATACGCAGTATTTT.

V and J are TRBV11-2 and TRBJ2-7; unclear D gene. The CDR3 consists of 12 residues. The V end lost 5 bases, the J end lost 5 bases, and 10 bases lay between the germline ends. Germline values: CDR1 SGHAT, CDR2 FQNNGV. CDR3 sequence: CASSPPTNEQYF. Written as DNA, the CDR3 is TGTGCCAGCAGCCCCCCGACAAACGAGCAGTACTTC.

The chain uses TRBV20-1 and TRBJ1-1; weak D call: TRBD1 (5 bases). This CDR3 comprises 13 residues. CDR1 is DFQATT, CDR2 SNEGSKA, per germline (reference sequence). Trimming took off 2 bases at V and 2 bases at J, with 9 bases between the two ends. CDR3 in DNA: TGCAGTGCTAGAAGACAGACTAACACTGAAGCTTTCTTT. It codes for CSARRQTNTEAFF.

The chain couples TRBV7-8 to TRBJ2-1; D unresolved. This CDR3 contains 14 residues. Germline-derived CDR1 and CDR2 are SGHVS and FQNEAQ. V was pared by 6 bases and J by 2 bases, with 11 bases between. CDR3 in amino acids: CASRVGSAYNEQFF. The CDR3 DNA is TGTGCCAGCAGGGTAGGGTCAGCCTACAATGAGCAGTTCTTC.

This clonotype was counted between two and nine times. The chain combines TRBV20-1 with TRBJ2-3; 9 nucleotides align to TRBD2. Trimming took 1 base from V and 3 from J; bases not matched to a gene: 2. The CDR3 runs to 14 residues. Per germline, CDR1 DFQATT and CDR2 SNEGSKA (reference sequence). The CDR3 region is CSARVAGETDTQYF. As DNA, the CDR3 is TGCAGTGCTAGAGTAGCGGGGGAGACAGATACGCAGTATTTT.

This clonotype was detected many times. The chain carries TRBV12-3 or TRBV12-4 and TRBJ1-1; D is undetermined. The CDR3 is made up of 13 amino acids. V was shortened by 3 bases and J by 1 base, with 6 bases between the two germline ends. The DNA for the CDR3 is TGTGCCAGCAGTTTTGGGCGGAACACTGAAGCTTTCTTT. Its protein product is CASSFGRNTEAFF.

This clonotype appeared a few times. V usage is TRBV4-2 and J usage is TRBJ2-7; D ambiguous. V was pared by 1 base and J by 0 bases, with 10 bases between. The V gene's germline CDR1 is LGHNA and CDR2 YNFKEQ. The CDR3 spans 15 residues. In nucleotides, the CDR3 is TGTGCCAGCAGCCAAGCTGGTGGCACCTCCTACGAGCAGTACTTC. It yields the protein CASSQAGGTSYEQYF.

This clonotype was observed a few times. This chain joins TRBV10-3 and TRBJ2-1; TRBD1 aligns across 8 bases. The CDR3 is 14 residues long. Germline V gene sequence: CDR1 ENHRY, CDR2 SYGVKD. The V and J ends lost 6 bases and 6 bases, in that order; junction bases with no gene match: 7. The CDR3 sequence is CAIRPRGLSNEQFF. CDR3 DNA sequence: TGTGCCATCAGGCCCAGGGGGCTGTCCAATGAGCAGTTCTTC.

This clonotype was observed a few times. CDR3 nucleotides: TGTGCCAGCAGGACCGGGACAGTCAGTACAGATACGCAGTATTTT. Translation: CASRTGTVSTDTQYF. The chain uses TRBV6-6 and TRBJ2-3; 7 nucleotides agree with TRBD1. J was trimmed by 3 bases and V by 6 bases; bases with no gene match: 9. This CDR3 comprises 15 residues. Germline CDR1 MNHNY, CDR2 SVGAGI (reference sequence).